This TCR beta chain was captured by sequencing in a study of blood T cell repertoires in COVID-19. This clone came up a few times. Clones were read by immunoSEQ multiplex PCR, and TCRdb kept only the in-frame ones, dropping some. The table includes 150,000 to 170,000 clones, under 85% detected once. Germline V gene lookup returns CDR1 SGDLS and CDR2 YYNGEE. V trimming: 2 bases; J trimming: 0 bases; junction bases outside the gene matches: 9. This CDR3 has 18 residues. This chain connects TRBV9 to TRBJ1-2; TRBD1 matches at 11 bases. The origin of this receptor is a woman older than 75 with acute or convalescent COVID-19. The sequenced sample consisted of peripheral blood. CDR3 amino acids: CASSVTGTGGLANYGYTF. CDR3 DNA sequence: TGTGCCAGCAGCGTCACCGGGACAGGGGGGTTAGCTAACTATGGCTACACCTTC.